These 23 T cell receptor beta chains were all obtained from the same sample, sequenced in a study of cytotoxic CD8 clonotypes in ibrutinib-treated CLL. The method was immunoSEQ multiplex PCR; TCRdb's version includes in-frame clones alone and lacks a portion of them. The sample records some 65,000 clones, around 52% being singletons. The sample consisted of PBMCs, taken after 12 months of ibrutinib treatment. The receptors derive from a human donor with chronic lymphocytic leukemia.

The genes are TRBV7-2 and TRBJ1-2; a weak D match, TRBD1 (6 bases). Germline V gene sequence: CDR1 SGHTA, CDR2 FQGNSA. Trimming stripped 1 base from V and 4 bases from J, with 16 bases between. This CDR3 spans 16 amino acids. The CDR3 nucleotides are TGTGCCAGCAGCTTAGATTGGGGTGGGACAAGCTATGGCTACACCTTC. The encoded protein is CASSLDWGGTSYGYTF.

This clone was observed a few times. The chain employs TRBV10-2 and TRBJ1-1, with D unresolved. The germline CDR1 and CDR2 sequences are WSHSY and SAAADI. Between the trimmed V and J ends, which lost 8 bases and 0 bases, there was a span of 16 bases. This CDR3 contains 15 residues. This CDR3 is CASSSMAPMNTEAFF. The CDR3 DNA is TGCGCCAGCTCCTCTATGGCCCCCATGAACACTGAAGCTTTCTTT.

The genes are TRBV6-5 and TRBJ2-3; D not certain. Germline V gene sequence: CDR1 MNHEY, CDR2 SVGAGI. The CDR3 is 13 residues long. The germline V and J ends were trimmed by 6 bases and 1 base, with 8 bases remaining between them. CDR3 bases: TGTGCCAGCAGCCACCGACGCACAGATACGCAGTATTTT. Translated: CASSHRRTDTQYF.

The V gene is TRBV6-1, the J gene TRBJ1-2, with D possibly being TRBD1 (5 bases). In germline, CDR1 is MNHNS, CDR2 SASEGT. The CDR3 runs 12 residues. Trimming left V 4 bases short and J 9 bases short, with 12 bases between. The CDR3 sequence is CASSVVQGRYTF. The DNA for the CDR3 is TGTGCCAGCAGTGTCGTTCAGGGACGCTACACCTTC.

The J gene is TRBJ1-2, the V gene TRBV5-1; D not resolved. The germline gives CDR1 SGHRS, CDR2 YFSETQ. V was pared by 4 bases and J by 4 bases, with 14 bases between. CDR3 length: 14 amino acids. CDR3 coding DNA: TGCGCCAGCAGCCCCCGCGCTGGCGGCTATGGCTACACCTTC. This gives the protein CASSPRAGGYGYTF. Complete variable domain (other parts from reference TRBV5-1 and TRBJ1-2): KAGVTQTPRYLIKTRGQQVTLSCSPISGHRSVSWYQQTPGQGLQFLFEYFSETQRNKGNFPGRFSGRQFSNSRSEMNVSTLELGDSALYLCASSPRAGGYGYTFGSGTRLTVV.

The chain joins TRBV28 to TRBJ1-6; a weak D match, TRBD1 (5 bases). Germline V gene data show CDR1 as MDHEN and CDR2 as SYDVKM. The CDR3 consists of 15 residues. V lost 4 bases and J 9 bases, leaving 16 bases between the germline ends. The CDR3 is CASSSSNGAGSPLHF. In DNA, the CDR3 is TGTGCCAGCAGTTCAAGTAACGGGGCGGGTTCACCCCTCCACTTT.

The chain is built from TRBV9 and TRBJ1-5; D ambiguous. The germline gives CDR1 SGDLS, CDR2 YYNGEE. The ends were cut back, 0 bases at V and 2 bases at J, with 6 bases in the middle. This CDR3 has 14 amino acids. The CDR3 DNA reads TGTGCCAGCAGCGTAGGTTTTGGCAATCAGCCCCAGCATTTT. As protein: CASSVGFGNQPQHF.

At least ten counts were recorded for this clone. The chain recombines TRBV2 with TRBJ1-5; 8 positions match TRBD1. Looked up from germline, CDR1 is SNHLY and CDR2 is FYNNEI. The V gene end was trimmed by 5 bases and the J gene end by 7 bases; junction bases not matched to a gene: 10. CDR3 size: 15 residues. This CDR3 is CASSPRPGGSQPQHF. The CDR3 DNA reads TGTGCCAGCAGTCCTCGTCCAGGGGGCTCCCAGCCCCAGCATTTT. Full variable domain (remainder filled in from reference TRBV2 and TRBJ1-5): EPEVTQTPSHQVTQMGQEVILRCVPISNHLYFYWYRQILGQKVEFLVSFYNNEISEKSEIFDDQFSVERPDGSNFTLKIRSTKLEDSAMYFCASSPRPGGSQPQHFGDGTRLSIL.

The rearrangement joins TRBV7-2 to TRBJ1-1; 7 nucleotides line up with TRBD1. Germline lookup yields CDR1 SGHTA and CDR2 FQGNSA. The CDR3 consists of 14 residues. Trimming removed 5 bases from V and 5 bases from J; junction bases left unmatched: 8. CDR3 in amino acids: CASSRARGTTEAFF. The CDR3 DNA reads as TGTGCCAGCAGCCGGGCCAGGGGGACGACTGAAGCTTTCTTT.

CDR3 residues: CASSPGTGSSNEQFF. The DNA of the CDR3 is TGTGCCAGCAGCCCCGGGACAGGGTCGTCAAATGAGCAGTTCTTC. The J gene is TRBJ2-1, the V gene TRBV13, with 9 bases fitting TRBD1. Germline values: CDR1 PRHDT, CDR2 FYEKMQ (reference sequence). V was clipped by 5 bases and J by 7 bases; unmatched bases: 9. This CDR3 comprises 15 residues.

This clone appeared a few times. The V gene is TRBV6-1, the J gene TRBJ1-2; no clear D. CDR1 is MNHNS, CDR2 SASEGT, per germline. CDR3 size: 14 residues. The V and J ends lost 7 bases and 7 bases respectively, with 19 bases between them. For the CDR3, the DNA is TGTGCCAGCATTCAAATGGGGAGGATCGGTGGCTACACCTTC. Protein: CASIQMGRIGGYTF.

This clone was counted a few times. The gene calls are TRBV5-4 and TRBJ1-1, with unresolved D. The V gene's germline CDR1 is SGHNT and CDR2 YYREEE (reference sequence). Deletions cut 3 bases from V and 1 base from J, with 10 bases between. This CDR3 has 14 residues. CDR3 DNA sequence: TGTGCCAGCAGCTCCCGCCAAAAGAACACTGAAGCTTTCTTT. This encodes CASSSRQKNTEAFF.

This clone was counted only a few times. The J gene is TRBJ1-3, the V gene TRBV11-3; a weak D match, TRBD1 (6 bases). V gave up 6 bases and J gave up 4 bases, with 16 bases separating them. The CDR3 runs to 15 residues. Germline V gene lookup returns CDR1 SGHNT and CDR2 YENEEA. CDR3 sequence (DNA): TGTGCCAGCAGTAAGGACAGTGCCTCGGGAAACACCATATATTTT. The encoded protein is CASSKDSASGNTIYF.

The rearrangement uses TRBV18 and TRBJ1-1; tentative D call: TRBD1 (5 bases). The ends were cut back, 0 bases at V and 6 bases at J, with 11 bases in the middle. The germline V gene has CDR1 KGHSH and CDR2 LQKENI. This CDR3 has 14 residues. CDR3 bases: TGTGCCAGCTCACCACCACACAGGACCCCTGAAGCTTTCTTT. Translation gives CASSPPHRTPEAFF.

This clone appeared a few times. In nucleotides, the CDR3 is TGTGCCAGCAGCATGCTAGCGGGGGGCTTCAGCTCCTACAATGAGCAGTTCTTC. Translation: CASSMLAGGFSSYNEQFF. The chain is built from TRBV7-8 and TRBJ2-1; 11 nucleotides line up with TRBD2. CDR1 and CDR2 from the germline V gene are SGHVS and FQNEAQ. The CDR3 is 18 amino acids. The trim removed 5 bases at V and 0 bases at J, leaving 9 bases unmatched.

This clone was counted once. This sequence joins TRBV27 and TRBJ2-5, with D hard to call. Germline assignment: CDR1 MNHEY and CDR2 SMNVEV (reference sequence). Trimming took off 5 bases at V and 2 bases at J, with 18 bases between the two ends. There are 16 residues in the CDR3. The CDR3 DNA sequence: TGTGCCAGCAGTCCAATGAGGAAGGCTCGTCAAGAGACCCAGTACTTC. Protein product: CASSPMRKARQETQYF.

The chain recombines TRBV5-4 with TRBJ1-2, with TRBD1 matching over 9 bases. There are 15 residues in the CDR3. Germline CDR1 SGHNT, CDR2 YYREEE (reference sequence). Trimming removed 4 bases from V and 4 bases from J; junction bases left unmatched: 8. CDR3 in amino acids: CASSPTGGAGYGYTF. The CDR3 DNA follows: TGTGCCAGCAGCCCCACAGGGGGCGCAGGCTATGGCTACACCTTC.

This chain connects TRBV6-5 to TRBJ2-2; a weak D match, TRBD2 (7 bases). Germline loops: CDR1 MNHEY, CDR2 SVGAGI. CDR3 length: 14 residues. Trimming pared 7 bases from V and 3 bases from J, leaving 12 bases between. This CDR3 reads CASIEGGHTGELFF. The CDR3, as DNA: TGTGCCAGCATAGAGGGGGGGCACACCGGGGAGCTGTTTTTT.

At least ten counts were recorded for this clone. The chain employs TRBV19 and TRBJ1-4, with unresolved D. The CDR3 extends over 13 amino acids. Germline V lookup: CDR1 LNHDA, CDR2 SQIVND (reference sequence). V lost 3 bases to trimming and J lost 7 bases, with 9 bases between them. The CDR3 region has the DNA TGTGCCAGTAGTATTTTCGTGGCTGAAAAACTGTTTTTT. Residues: CASSIFVAEKLFF.

This clone has ten or more counts. V gene TRBV7-9 combines with J gene TRBJ2-1, with TRBD2 as a possible D gene (6 bases). V was pared by 5 bases and J by 4 bases, with 12 bases between. Germline V gene data show CDR1 as SEHNR and CDR2 as FQNEAQ (reference sequence). The CDR3 loop spans 14 amino acids. For the CDR3, the DNA is TGTGCCAGCAGCATTGGGACTGCTTACAATGAGCAGTTCTTC. Translation: CASSIGTAYNEQFF.

The chain joins TRBV7-9 to TRBJ2-2; the D gene is possibly TRBD1 (5 bases). V lost 8 bases and J 6 bases, leaving 16 bases between the germline ends. This CDR3 region has 14 residues. Germline CDR1 is SEHNR and CDR2 is FQNEAQ (reference sequence). This chain's CDR3 is CASRLESRAGELFF. CDR3 bases: TGTGCCAGCCGCCTCGAGTCCAGGGCCGGGGAGCTGTTTTTT. Variable domain in full (rest from reference TRBV7-9 and TRBJ2-2): DTGVSQNPRHKITKRGQNVTFRCDPISEHNRLYWYRQTLGQGPEFLTYFQNEAQLEKSRLLSDRFSAERPKGSFSTLEIQRTEQGDSAMYLCASRLESRAGELFFGEGSRLTVL.

The V call is TRBV15, the J call TRBJ2-7, with D possibly being TRBD2 (6 bases). V gave up 0 bases and J gave up 0 bases, with 9 bases separating them. Germline assignment: CDR1 LNHNV and CDR2 YYDKDF (reference sequence). The CDR3 consists of 15 residues. The chain's CDR3 is CATSRDSGSSYEQYV. CDR3 coding DNA: TGTGCCACCAGCAGAGATTCCGGGAGCTCCTACGAGCAGTACGTC.

The chain links TRBV5-6 to TRBJ2-7; D gene uncertain. This CDR3 comprises 15 residues. Germline loops: CDR1 SGHDT, CDR2 YYEEEE. The V and J ends lost 3 bases and 4 bases respectively, with 17 bases between them. CDR3 loop: CASSSPRGAKYEQYF. CDR3 coding DNA: TGTGCCAGCAGCTCCCCGCGTGGAGCAAAGTACGAGCAGTACTTC.